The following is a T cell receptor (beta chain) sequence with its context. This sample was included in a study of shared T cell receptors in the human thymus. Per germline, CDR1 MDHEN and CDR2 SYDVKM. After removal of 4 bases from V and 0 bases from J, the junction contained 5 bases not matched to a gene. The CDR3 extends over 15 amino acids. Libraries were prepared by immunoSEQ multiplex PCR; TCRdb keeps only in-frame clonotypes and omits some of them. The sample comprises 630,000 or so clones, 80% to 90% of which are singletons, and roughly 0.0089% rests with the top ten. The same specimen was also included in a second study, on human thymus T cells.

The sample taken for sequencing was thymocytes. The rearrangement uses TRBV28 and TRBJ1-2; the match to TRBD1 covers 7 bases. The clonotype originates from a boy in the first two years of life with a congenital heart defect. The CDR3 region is CASSSETGSNYGYTF. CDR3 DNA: TGTGCCAGCAGTTCGGAGACAGGGTCTAACTATGGCTACACCTTC.